Listed below are T cell receptor beta chains from one sample, sequenced in a study of blood T cell repertoires in COVID-19. The repertoire was sequenced with immunoSEQ multiplex PCR; TCRdb's copy has only in-frame clones and lacks some. Here the sample spans approximately 110,000 clones, 86% being singletons. What was sequenced was peripheral blood. Source of these receptors: a man aged 35 to 55 with acute or convalescent COVID-19. Both conserved end residues are part of each CDR3. Fields, in order: CDR3 length, V gene, clone size, D gene, J gene, CDR3 DNA, CDR3 protein. D genes are given only for firm matches. Clone size is shown for a subset of rows, as once, few, many or a class of expanded clone.

cdr3_length: 14; v_call: TRBV3-1/TRBV3-2; clone_size: .; d_call: .; j_call: TRBJ1-1; cdr3_nt: TGTGCCAGCAGACGACAGAACATGAACACTGAAGCTTTCTTT; cdr3_aa: CASRRQNMNTEAFF
cdr3_length: 15; v_call: TRBV3-1/TRBV3-2; clone_size: .; d_call: .; j_call: TRBJ1-5; cdr3_nt: TGTGCCAGCAGCCACGGGAGGGGTGCGATTCAGCCCCAGCATTTT; cdr3_aa: CASSHGRGAIQPQHF
cdr3_length: 15; v_call: TRBV10-3; clone_size: once; d_call: TRBD1; j_call: TRBJ1-5; cdr3_nt: TGTGCCATCAGTGATCCGGGACAGAGTAATCAGCCCCAGCATTTT; cdr3_aa: CAISDPGQSNQPQHF
cdr3_length: 13; v_call: TRBV19; clone_size: .; d_call: .; j_call: TRBJ1-1; cdr3_nt: TGTGCCAGTAGTATAACTCCGGGTTCTGAAGCTTTCTTT; cdr3_aa: CASSITPGSEAFF
cdr3_length: 15; v_call: TRBV10-1; clone_size: .; d_call: .; j_call: TRBJ2-2; cdr3_nt: TGCGCCAGCAGTGACCGGGTCACCCACACCGGGGAGCTGTTTTTT; cdr3_aa: CASSDRVTHTGELFF
cdr3_length: 14; v_call: TRBV19; clone_size: few; d_call: TRBD1; j_call: TRBJ1-1; cdr3_nt: TGTGCCAGTAGCACAGGGGTACTGAACACTGAAGCTTTCTTT; cdr3_aa: CASSTGVLNTEAFF
cdr3_length: 14; v_call: TRBV5-1; clone_size: .; d_call: TRBD1; j_call: TRBJ2-7; cdr3_nt: TGCGCCAGCAGCTCCCAGGGACAGATCTACGAGCAGTACTTC; cdr3_aa: CASSSQGQIYEQYF
cdr3_length: 13; v_call: TRBV2; clone_size: .; d_call: .; j_call: TRBJ1-2; cdr3_nt: TGTGCCAGCAAGCCAGGGGTCATCTATGGCTACACCTTC; cdr3_aa: CASKPGVIYGYTF
cdr3_length: 16; v_call: TRBV10-2; clone_size: .; d_call: TRBD1; j_call: TRBJ2-2; cdr3_nt: TGCGCCAGCAGTGTGGGACAGGGGATAGGCACCGGGGAGCTGTTTTTT; cdr3_aa: CASSVGQGIGTGELFF
cdr3_length: 16; v_call: TRBV19; clone_size: .; d_call: TRBD1; j_call: TRBJ1-2; cdr3_nt: TGTGCCAGTAGTTCGACAGGGAGCGGAGTTTCTTATGGCTACACCTTC; cdr3_aa: CASSSTGSGVSYGYTF
cdr3_length: 17; v_call: TRBV10-3; clone_size: .; d_call: TRBD2; j_call: TRBJ2-2; cdr3_nt: TGTGCCACCAGGTGGCGGGAGGGTGGGCCTAACACCGGGGAGCTGTTTTTT; cdr3_aa: CATRWREGGPNTGELFF
cdr3_length: 13; v_call: TRBV7-9; clone_size: .; d_call: .; j_call: TRBJ1-2; cdr3_nt: TGTGCCAGCAGCTTAGTAGTGGTTAGGGGCACTACCTTC; cdr3_aa: CASSLVVVRGTTF
cdr3_length: 16; v_call: TRBV5-1; clone_size: .; d_call: TRBD1; j_call: TRBJ1-2; cdr3_nt: TGCGCCAGCAGCTTGGGACTCGGACAGGGCAACTATGGCTACACCTTC; cdr3_aa: CASSLGLGQGNYGYTF
cdr3_length: 13; v_call: TRBV27; clone_size: .; d_call: TRBD1; j_call: TRBJ1-1; cdr3_nt: TGTGCCAGCGGGGTACAGGGGGACACTGAAGCTTTCTTT; cdr3_aa: CASGVQGDTEAFF
cdr3_length: 16; v_call: TRBV5-1; clone_size: .; d_call: .; j_call: TRBJ2-3; cdr3_nt: TGCGCCAGCAGCTTGGCCGGGAGCGGGAGCACAGATACGCAGTATTTT; cdr3_aa: CASSLAGSGSTDTQYF
cdr3_length: 16; v_call: TRBV6-1; clone_size: .; d_call: .; j_call: TRBJ1-3; cdr3_nt: TGTGCCAGCAGTGAAGCGCGGGGCTTCTCTGGAAACACCATATATTTT; cdr3_aa: CASSEARGFSGNTIYF
cdr3_length: 16; v_call: TRBV2; clone_size: .; d_call: TRBD2; j_call: TRBJ2-1; cdr3_nt: TGTGCCACCAGCTTAGGGGCTAGCGGGAGCTACAATGAGCAGTTCTTC; cdr3_aa: CATSLGASGSYNEQFF
cdr3_length: 16; v_call: TRBV5-1; clone_size: .; d_call: .; j_call: TRBJ1-4; cdr3_nt: TGCGCCAGCAGCTTGGGAGGGAGTACGGCTAATGAAAAACTGTTTTTT; cdr3_aa: CASSLGGSTANEKLFF
cdr3_length: 14; v_call: TRBV7-9; clone_size: once; d_call: TRBD2; j_call: TRBJ2-7; cdr3_nt: TGTGCCAGCGGCCACGGACTAGCGGGGGCCGAGCAGTACTTC; cdr3_aa: CASGHGLAGAEQYF
cdr3_length: 17; v_call: TRBV24-1; clone_size: few; d_call: .; j_call: TRBJ1-6; cdr3_nt: TGTGCCACCAGCGAAACCATGCACGGGGGACCCGATTCACCCCTCCACTTT; cdr3_aa: CATSETMHGGPDSPLHF